These T cell receptor beta chains were read from a single sample in a study of regulatory T cells in long-lasting Graves disease. In TCRdb, the multiplex PCR reads were re-called with MiXCR into one record per CDR3 protein. The sample lists approximately 490,000 distinct CDR3 sequences, around 15% occurring once. This sample was shared with a second study, whose subject was T cells in Graves' hyperthyroidism and ophthalmopathy.

Here the sequenced sample was peripheral blood mononuclear cells (PBMCs), taken at new diagnosis, from a patient treated with antithyroid drugs. These receptor sequences come from a man aged 40-49 years with Graves disease. Each CDR3 is given with its conserved first and last residue. A D gene is named only where the DNA matches it firmly. Expanded clones are given a class, and other clones once, few, many or no size at all.

d_gene	v_gene	j_gene	abundance	CDR3nt	CDR3aa
-	TRBV2	TRBJ2-7	many	TGTGCCAGCAGCCAAACTCGATACGAGCAGTACTTC	CASSQTRYEQYF
TRBD2	TRBV28	TRBJ2-7	many	TGTGCCAGCAGGACCCCGGGACGGGGGGGGGAGCAGTACTTC	CASRTPGRGGEQYF
TRBD2	TRBV6-1	TRBJ2-7	once	TGTGCCAGCAGTCCAACGCCAGGACTAGTTCGCGAGCAGTACTTC	CASSPTPGLVREQYF
-	TRBV11-2	TRBJ1-5	many	TGTGCCAGCAGCTGGGGAGTTAATAGCAATCAGCCCCAGCATTTT	CASSWGVNSNQPQHF
TRBD1	TRBV30	TRBJ2-1	many	TGTGCCTGGAGTGTACGACAGGGAAGCTCCTACAATGAGCAGTTCTTC	CAWSVRQGSSYNEQFF
-	TRBV28	TRBJ2-7	few	TGTGCCAGCAGTCCGCCGGGGCACTCCTACGAGCAGTACTTC	CASSPPGHSYEQYF
-	TRBV29-1	TRBJ2-7	-	TGCAGCGTTGCTAGGGTAGGTAACTCCTACGAGCAGTACTTC	CSVARVGNSYEQYF
-	TRBV5-1	TRBJ2-7	-	TGCGCCAGCAGGGGCTACTCCTACGAGCAGTACTTC	CASRGYSYEQYF
-	TRBV10-3	TRBJ2-7	few	TGTGCCATCAGTGTTGGACAGTCCTACGAGCAGTACTTC	CAISVGQSYEQYF
TRBD2	TRBV10-3	TRBJ2-1	many	TGTGCCACAGCGGGGGTCGGGAGTTCCTACAATGAGCAGTTCTTC	CATAGVGSSYNEQFF
TRBD2	TRBV29-1	TRBJ2-5	-	TGCAGCGTAGGGACTAGCGGGCTCCAAGAGACCCAGTACTTC	CSVGTSGLQETQYF
TRBD2	TRBV29-1	TRBJ2-3	few	TGCAGCGTTGGGAGTAGCGGGGTTAGCACAGATACGCAGTATTTT	CSVGSSGVSTDTQYF